This T cell receptor (beta chain) derives from a study of blood T cell repertoires in COVID-19 (dated by TCRdb to about 2020). Turning to the overall study: Collaborator samples came from the United States, Italy and Spain and covered acute and convalescent phases of COVID-19. The material from the prospective study consisted of cDNA or gDNA derived from T cells, B-cell-depleted T cells, or PBMCs. Where available, HLA class I and class II types were obtained from metadata supplied by the sample provider rather than from assay-based typing. A freely available public database, intended as a resource for researchers studying the immune response to SARS-CoV-2, is where the repertoires were released. Samples came from the ongoing ImmuneRACE study (first 160 participants) plus 1,254 subjects from 6 global collaborators. A de-identified subject ID, COVID-19 status, age in years and sex were almost always included in the sample metadata. The dataset comprised deeply sampled blood TCRbeta repertoires from subjects exposed to, actively infected with, or recovered from COVID-19. Results and caveats for the whole study, not just this receptor: The quantity of clinical and demographic metadata differed by source and by participant and was supplied without curation.

TCRbeta CDR3 regions were amplified from genomic DNA by means of the immunoSEQ Assay, a bias-controlled multiplex PCR. The original methods were these. Within the assay, amplification of reference gene primers was used to estimate how many nucleated cells each sample contained. Sequence reads were collapsed and filtered to measure the absolute abundance of every unique TCRbeta CDR3 rearrangement. Productive Simpson clonality was computed per sample as the square root of Simpson's diversity index over productive rearrangements. TCRdb took over this immuneACCESS table, retaining in-frame rearrangements with V and J assigned. Such tables are incomplete; in checked studies, under half of the missing clones stem from an unresolved V gene, and the remainder is unexplained. For V, J and clone size, that table is used; D and trimming come from the DNA. The sample profile shows over 200,000 clones; 92% of them were found once. Clones ranked in the top ten supply 0.82% of the sample.

Trimming removed 4 bases from V and 3 bases from J; the gene matches leave 0 bases unexplained. CDR1 and CDR2, looked up from the germline V gene, are SQVTM and ANQGSEA. The CDR3 starts with the cysteine, ends with the phenylalanine, and has 12 residues. Only the CDR3 part of the read is kept: 36 bases, read in frame from the first base. As to this clone: This clone's antigen is unknown. Base qualities are not provided; no much larger clone lies one nucleotide away.

In Seattle, one collaborating source enrolled patients while the infection was active and tracked those patients longitudinally over the course of disease. Each collaborating institution followed its own protocols to collect whole blood in K2EDTA tubes. Collaborator samples were shipped for TCRbeta analysis as frozen whole blood, isolated PBMCs, or DNA extracted from either sample type. Sample: peripheral blood. The TCR originated in a man aged 60 to 69 with COVID-19, enrolled during active disease. Recombination joined TRBV29-1 with TRBJ2-3, and 8 junctional nucleotides match TRBD1. This receptor carries the CDR3 CSVGTGTDTQYF. Here is the DNA: TGCAGCGTTGGGACAGGGACAGATACGCAGTATTTT.